One sample yielded the 20 T cell receptor beta chains listed below, sequenced in a study of identical twins. Using its own MiXCR run on the 5' RACE reads, TCRdb lists one record per CDR3 protein. The sample contains 450,000 or so distinct CDR3 sequences, 20% to 25% of which appear only once. This sample was also put to use in a study of T cells expressing NK-cell markers.

The sequencing input was CD4+ T cells sorted from blood. These receptors were taken from a young woman in good health.

This chain links TRBV20-1 with TRBJ2-1; 12 positions match TRBD2. V gave up 6 bases and J gave up 4 bases; unmatched junction bases: 4. CDR1 is DFQATT, CDR2 SNEGSKA, per germline (reference sequence). The CDR3 totals 14 residues. This CDR3 reads CSAQGTSGYNEQFF. CDR3 nucleotide sequence: TGCAGTGCACAAGGGACTAGCGGGTACAATGAGCAGTTCTTC.

The chain combines TRBV20-1 with TRBJ2-3; 8 bases line up with TRBD1. Germline V gene sequence: CDR1 DFQATT, CDR2 SNEGSKA (reference sequence). V lost 0 bases and J lost 5; bases outside the gene matches: 4. This CDR3 is built from 14 residues. The CDR3 coding sequence is TGCAGTGCTAGAGACCCACAGGGGGTAGATACGCAGTATTTT. It is translated as CSARDPQGVDTQYF.

The J gene is TRBJ1-5, the V gene TRBV7-9, with TRBD1 identical over 8 bases. The CDR3 consists of 15 residues. Germline V gives CDR1 SEHNR, CDR2 FQNEAQ (reference sequence). Trimming removed 5 bases from V and 6 bases from J; junction bases left unmatched: 9. CDR3 nucleotides: TGTGCCAGCAGCAGCGGGACAGGAGGTCGTCAGCCCCAGCATTTT. This translates into CASSSGTGGRQPQHF.

A few counts support this clonotype. CDR3 protein: CASSLWAGGSGEQYF. The CDR3 bases are TGTGCCAGCAGCTTATGGGCGGGAGGGTCAGGAGAGCAGTACTTC. The J gene is TRBJ2-7, the V gene TRBV7-9; 9 bases are a match to TRBD2. The CDR3 contains 15 residues. Germline V lookup: CDR1 SEHNR, CDR2 FQNEAQ (reference sequence). J lost 7 bases, V lost 2 bases, and 9 bases had no gene match.

This clonotype was picked up a small number of times. The rearrangement joins TRBV7-9 to TRBJ2-1, with a weak D call TRBD2 (6 bases). This CDR3 has 16 residues. V dropped 2 bases and J dropped 9 bases, with 20 bases sitting between them. Germline V CDR1 and CDR2: SEHNR, FQNEAQ (reference sequence). The CDR3 region has the DNA TGTGCCAGCAGCTTATCCCTCGGGAGTGATCTAAGTGAGCAGTTCTTC. Its translation is CASSLSLGSDLSEQFF.

This chain connects TRBV9 to TRBJ2-3, with TRBD2 matching 10 bases. CDR1 and CDR2 (germline): SGDLS, YYNGEE. The CDR3 totals 14 residues. With 6 bases clipped from V and 4 bases from J, the junction kept 5 bases outside the gene matches. The CDR3 DNA follows: TGTGCCAGCACCCCTAGCGGGAGCTCAGATACGCAGTATTTT. This codes for CASTPSGSSDTQYF.

This clonotype was picked up a small number of times. The chain is built from TRBV10-3 and TRBJ2-2, with a weak D call TRBD2 (5 bases). CDR3 size: 14 residues. The germline V gene has CDR1 ENHRY and CDR2 SYGVKD. V was clipped by 6 bases and J by 3 bases, with 11 bases between them. The CDR3 sequence: CAIRTSGDTGELFF. The CDR3 DNA is TGTGCCATCAGAACCAGCGGTGACACCGGGGAGCTGTTTTTT.

Written as DNA, the CDR3 is TGCGCCAGCGGTTCCTTGGGAGGGAACACTGAAGCTTTCTTT. This encodes CASGSLGGNTEAFF. The chain is built from TRBV5-1 and TRBJ1-1; D ambiguous. Per the germline V gene, CDR1 is SGHRS and CDR2 is YFSETQ. V shed 7 bases and J shed 1 base, with 14 bases lying between them. The CDR3 runs 14 residues.

This clonotype appeared a few times. The chain recombines TRBV6-5 with TRBJ2-2; 13 nucleotides agree with TRBD2. The CDR3 is 17 amino acids. Germline-derived CDR1 and CDR2 are MNHEY and SVGAGI. Losses at the gene ends were 0 bases for V and 6 bases for J; bases not matched to a gene: 4. CDR3: CASSYSGLAGVPGELFF. Here the CDR3 DNA reads TGTGCCAGCAGTTACTCCGGACTAGCGGGAGTTCCCGGGGAGCTGTTTTTT.

This clonotype has only a few counts. The V and J genes are TRBV5-1 and TRBJ2-7; TRBD2 matches 8 bases. The CDR3 has 14 residues. From germline, CDR1 is SGHRS and CDR2 YFSETQ. V shed 5 bases, J shed 2 bases, and the junction held 6 bases outside the gene matches. In DNA, the CDR3 is TGCGCCAGCAGGCCTACTAGCGGAGCCTACGAGCAGTACTTC. Translating gives CASRPTSGAYEQYF.

This clonotype has more than one count but fewer than ten. The chain employs TRBV20-1 and TRBJ1-6; D might be TRBD1 (5 bases). The ends were cut back, 3 bases at V and 8 bases at J, with 14 bases in the middle. The CDR3 has 14 residues. Germline V CDR1 and CDR2: DFQATT, SNEGSKA (reference sequence). The CDR3 loop reads CSASWQGIDSPLHF. CDR3 nucleotides: TGCAGTGCTAGTTGGCAGGGCATAGATTCACCCCTCCACTTT.

This clonotype occurred a few times. The genes are TRBV5-4 and TRBJ1-1; D not resolved. Between the trimmed V and J ends, which lost 2 bases and 0 bases, there was a span of 11 bases. Germline CDR1 SGHNT, CDR2 YYREEE (reference sequence). CDR3 size: 15 residues. CDR3 nucleotide sequence: TGTGCCAGCAGCTTATACAGAGGAATGAACACTGAAGCTTTCTTT. Its protein product is CASSLYRGMNTEAFF.

This clonotype was detected a few times. This sequence joins TRBV6-5 and TRBJ1-3, with D unclear. Germline CDR1 and CDR2: MNHEY and SVGAGI. Deletions cut 4 bases from V and 4 bases from J, with 11 bases between. The CDR3 loop spans 14 amino acids. In DNA, the CDR3 is TGTGCCAGCAGTTCTCGGACTTTAGGAAACACCATATATTTT. It translates to CASSSRTLGNTIYF.

Only a few counts were recorded for this clonotype. The chain combines TRBV5-1 with TRBJ1-2; no firm D call. The CDR3 runs 11 residues. Between the trimmed V and J ends, which lost 3 bases and 8 bases, there was a span of 8 bases. Germline lookup yields CDR1 SGHRS and CDR2 YFSETQ. CDR3 amino acids: CASSSRRGYTF. The CDR3 DNA reads TGCGCCAGCAGCTCGCGGCGAGGCTACACCTTC. Looking up the rest from reference TRBV5-1 and TRBJ1-2 gives the full variable domain: KAGVTQTPRYLIKTRGQQVTLSCSPISGHRSVSWYQQTPGQGLQFLFEYFSETQRNKGNFPGRFSGRQFSNSRSEMNVSTLELGDSALYLCASSSRRGYTFGSGTRLTVV.

The chain recombines TRBV20-1 with TRBJ2-5; D possibly corresponds to TRBD1 (6 bases). Deletions cut 0 bases from V and 1 base from J, with 12 bases between. The V gene's germline CDR1 is DFQATT and CDR2 SNEGSKA (reference sequence). This CDR3 is 15 amino acids long. Written as DNA, the CDR3 is TGCAGTGCTAGAGATATTGGGGGCCCCCAAGAGACCCAGTACTTC. Encoded protein: CSARDIGGPQETQYF.

The chain carries TRBV2 and TRBJ2-5, with 7 bases identical to TRBD1. Germline CDR1 is SNHLY and CDR2 is FYNNEI. The CDR3 consists of 16 residues. The J segment lost 5 bases and the V segment lost 7 bases, leaving 16 bases of the junction unmatched. The CDR3 DNA sequence: TGTGCCAGCACTAGCTCTCCAGGGGGTGGCCGGGAGACCCAGTACTTC. Translation: CASTSSPGGGRETQYF.

This clonotype has a count of ten or more. This chain links TRBV12-3 or TRBV12-4 with TRBJ1-2; 10 bases align to TRBD1. Trimming took 5 bases from V and 6 from J; bases not matched to a gene: 3. The CDR3 covers 13 residues. The CDR3 bases are TGTGCCAGCAGTCGGACAGGGGGGAATGGCTACACCTTC. Protein: CASSRTGGNGYTF.

This clonotype was counted only a few times. The J gene is TRBJ2-1, the V gene TRBV5-1; D gene uncertain. The V end was cut by 7 bases, the J end by 0 bases, with 17 bases between. Germline assignment: CDR1 SGHRS and CDR2 YFSETQ. This CDR3 spans 16 amino acids. CDR3 region: CASHPGSASSYNEQFF. The CDR3 DNA follows: TGCGCCAGCCATCCGGGCTCGGCGAGCTCCTACAATGAGCAGTTCTTC.

This clonotype turned up a few times. This chain links TRBV5-1 with TRBJ2-5; perhaps D is TRBD1 or TRBD2 (5 bases each). The CDR3 has 14 amino acids. Looked up from germline, CDR1 is SGHRS and CDR2 is YFSETQ. Trimming cost V 2 bases and J 0 bases, with 8 bases left between them. The CDR3 spells CASSFGANQETQYF. The CDR3 coding sequence is TGCGCCAGCAGCTTCGGGGCAAACCAAGAGACCCAGTACTTC.

This clonotype was seen only a few times. This rearrangement joins TRBV20-1 to TRBJ2-7, with TRBD2 matching over 7 bases. Unmatched junction bases numbered 2, after V lost 4 bases and J lost 2 bases. CDR1 is DFQATT and CDR2 is SNEGSKA in the germline V gene (reference sequence). The CDR3 has 12 residues. CDR3 sequence: CSAKSGAYEQYF. The CDR3 DNA follows: TGCAGTGCTAAAAGCGGGGCCTACGAGCAGTACTTC.